The T cell receptor (beta chain) under discussion was sequenced for a study of T-cell reconstitution after alpha-beta-depleted transplantation in children. Study-wide results and limits: Surviving thymic progenitors and recipient T cells were the source of high TCRbeta diversity at day 60 in some patients. Diversity and T-cell counts at one year after transplant derived mostly from new T cells. As was reported, about two months after transplant, alpha-beta T cells came from several hundred expanded graft clones.

This clonotype occurred many times. What it binds is not known. As it was prepared, the TCRbeta library received unique molecular identifiers. From the PCR reads, TCRdb called clonotypes with MiXCR, one entry per CDR3 protein. The sample carries nearly 9,500 distinct CDR3 sequences, 11% to 15% recorded once. With 3 bases clipped from V and 4 bases from J, the junction kept 4 bases outside the gene matches. The germline V gene has CDR1 SGHAT and CDR2 FQNNGV. CDR3 length equals 15 residues. This chain connects TRBV11-2 to TRBJ2-1, with 9 positions matching TRBD2. This TCR was sampled from a male patient younger than 18 who had a stem cell transplant for acute lymphoblastic leukemia, so the T cells may come from the graft donor. Sequencing used PBMCs, mostly from graft donor cells, obtained 60 days after TCRalphabeta/CD19-depleted stem cell transplant. The CDR3 sequence is CASSFSAGGYNEQFF. CDR3 sequence (DNA): TGTGCCAGCAGCTTTTCAGCGGGGGGTTACAATGAGCAGTTCTTC. The variable domain in full, with the rest retrieved from reference TRBV11-2 and TRBJ2-1, is EAGVAQSPRYKIIEKRQSVAFWCNPISGHATLYWYQQILGQGPKLLIQFQNNGVVDDSQLPKDRFSAERLKGVDSTLKIQPAKLEDSAVYLCASSFSAGGYNEQFFGPGTRLTVL.